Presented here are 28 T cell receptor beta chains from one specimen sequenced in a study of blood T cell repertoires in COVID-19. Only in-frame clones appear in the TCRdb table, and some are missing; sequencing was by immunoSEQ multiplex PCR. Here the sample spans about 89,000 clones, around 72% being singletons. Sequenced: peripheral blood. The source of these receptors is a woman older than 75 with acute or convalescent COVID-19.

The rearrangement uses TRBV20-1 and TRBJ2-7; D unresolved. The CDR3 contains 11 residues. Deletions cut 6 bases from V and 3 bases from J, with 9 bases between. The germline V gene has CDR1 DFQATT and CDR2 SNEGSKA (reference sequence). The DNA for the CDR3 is TGCAGTGCGGCGCGGAGCTACGAGCAGTACTTC. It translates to CSAARSYEQYF.

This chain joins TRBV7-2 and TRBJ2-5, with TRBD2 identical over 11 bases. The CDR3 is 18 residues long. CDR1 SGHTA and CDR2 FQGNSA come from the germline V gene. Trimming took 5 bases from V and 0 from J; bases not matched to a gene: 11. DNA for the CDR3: TGTGCCAGCAGCCTTGGGGTGCTTAGCGGGGGGGACCAAGAGACCCAGTACTTC. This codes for CASSLGVLSGGDQETQYF.

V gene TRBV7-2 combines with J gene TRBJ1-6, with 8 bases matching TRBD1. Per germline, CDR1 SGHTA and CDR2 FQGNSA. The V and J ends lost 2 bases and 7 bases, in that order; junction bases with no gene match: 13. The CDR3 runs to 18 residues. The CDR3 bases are TGTGCCAGCAGCTTAAGAGCAGGAGGGGGGACAGGAAATTCACCCCTCCACTTT. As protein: CASSLRAGGGTGNSPLHF.

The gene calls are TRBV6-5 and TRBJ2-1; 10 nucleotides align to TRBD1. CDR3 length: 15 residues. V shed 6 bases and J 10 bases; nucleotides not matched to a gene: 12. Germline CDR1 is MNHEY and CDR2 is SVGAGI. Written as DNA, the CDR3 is TGTGCCAGCAGCTACGTGGGGGACAGGGGTCACGAGCAGTTCTTC. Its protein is CASSYVGDRGHEQFF.

For the CDR3, the DNA is TGCGCCAGCAGCCCAACAGGGATCTATGGCTACACCTTC. Translation: CASSPTGIYGYTF. The rearrangement joins TRBV4-3 to TRBJ1-2; possible D gene TRBD1, 6 bases. This CDR3 contains 13 residues. Trimming took off 4 bases at V and 4 bases at J, with 10 bases between the two ends. In germline, CDR1 is LGHNA, CDR2 YSLEER.

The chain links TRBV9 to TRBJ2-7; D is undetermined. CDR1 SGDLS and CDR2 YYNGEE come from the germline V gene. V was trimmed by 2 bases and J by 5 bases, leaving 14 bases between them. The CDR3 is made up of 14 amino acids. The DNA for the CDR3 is TGTGCCAGCAGCGTCACAGCCCTATGGGACGAGCAGTACTTC. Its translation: CASSVTALWDEQYF.

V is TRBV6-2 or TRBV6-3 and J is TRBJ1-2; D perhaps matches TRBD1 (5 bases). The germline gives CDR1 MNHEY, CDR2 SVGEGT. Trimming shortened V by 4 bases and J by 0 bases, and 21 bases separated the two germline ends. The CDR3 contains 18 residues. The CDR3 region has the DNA TGTGCCAGCAGTTCCCGTAGACGGGACTCCCTTCCTAACTATGGCTACACCTTC. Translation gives CASSSRRRDSLPNYGYTF.

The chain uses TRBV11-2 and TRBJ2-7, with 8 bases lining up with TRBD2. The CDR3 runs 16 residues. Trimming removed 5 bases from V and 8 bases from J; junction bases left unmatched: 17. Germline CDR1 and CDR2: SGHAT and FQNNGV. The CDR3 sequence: CASSTLRASGRSKQYF. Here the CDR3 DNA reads TGTGCCAGCAGCACCCTAAGGGCTAGCGGGCGATCTAAGCAGTACTTC.

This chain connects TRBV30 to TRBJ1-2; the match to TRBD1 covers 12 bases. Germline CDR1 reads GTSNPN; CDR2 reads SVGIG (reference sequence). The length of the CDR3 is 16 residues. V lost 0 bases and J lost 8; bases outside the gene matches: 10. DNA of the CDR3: TGTGCCTGGAGTGTACAGGGGGGACAGGGGGCAGGAGGCTACACCTTC. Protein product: CAWSVQGGQGAGGYTF. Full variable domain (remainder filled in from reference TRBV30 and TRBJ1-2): SQTIHQWPATLVQPVGSPLSLECTVEGTSNPNLYWYRQAAGRGLQLLFYSVGIGQISSEVPQNLSASRPQDRQFILSSKKLLLSDSGFYLCAWSVQGGQGAGGYTFGSGTRLTVV.

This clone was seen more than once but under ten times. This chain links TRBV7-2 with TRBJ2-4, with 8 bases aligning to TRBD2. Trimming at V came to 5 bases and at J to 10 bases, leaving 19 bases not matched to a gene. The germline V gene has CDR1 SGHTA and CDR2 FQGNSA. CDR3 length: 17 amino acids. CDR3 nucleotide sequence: TGTGCCAGCAGCCCTACCTCCGGAGCGGGGGACACGGGGATTCAGTACTTC. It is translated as CASSPTSGAGDTGIQYF.

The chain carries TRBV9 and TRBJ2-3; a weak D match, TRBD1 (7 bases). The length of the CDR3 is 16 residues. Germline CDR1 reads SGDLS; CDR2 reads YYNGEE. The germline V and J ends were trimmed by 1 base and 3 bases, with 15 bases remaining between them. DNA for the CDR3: TGTGCCAGCAGCGTAAGGGGGGACAGCGCAACAGATACGCAGTATTTT. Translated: CASSVRGDSATDTQYF.

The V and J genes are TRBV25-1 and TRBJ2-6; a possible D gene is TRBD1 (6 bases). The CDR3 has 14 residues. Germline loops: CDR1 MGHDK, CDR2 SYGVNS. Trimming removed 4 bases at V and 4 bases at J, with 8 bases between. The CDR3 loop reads CASSGTGGANVLTF. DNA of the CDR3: TGTGCCAGCAGTGGAACAGGGGGGGCCAACGTCCTGACTTTC.

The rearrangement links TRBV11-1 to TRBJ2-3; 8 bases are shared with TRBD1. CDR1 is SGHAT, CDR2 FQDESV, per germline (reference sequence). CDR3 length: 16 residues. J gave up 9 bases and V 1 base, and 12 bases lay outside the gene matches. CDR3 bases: TGTGCCAGCAGCTTAGAGGGGACAGGCCCCGGTAAGACGCAGTATTTT. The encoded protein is CASSLEGTGPGKTQYF.

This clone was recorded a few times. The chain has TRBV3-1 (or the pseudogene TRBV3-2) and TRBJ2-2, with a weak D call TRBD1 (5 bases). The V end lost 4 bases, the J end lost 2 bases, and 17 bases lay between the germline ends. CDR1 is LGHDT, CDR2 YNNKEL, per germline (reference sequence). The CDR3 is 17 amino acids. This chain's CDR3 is CASSLCLRGINTGELFF. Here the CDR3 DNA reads TGTGCCAGCAGCCTTTGTCTTAGGGGCATAAACACCGGGGAGCTGTTTTTT.

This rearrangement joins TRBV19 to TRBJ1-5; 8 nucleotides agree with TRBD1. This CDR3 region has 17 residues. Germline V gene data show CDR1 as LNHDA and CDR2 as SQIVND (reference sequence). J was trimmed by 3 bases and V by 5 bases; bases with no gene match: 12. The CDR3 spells CASSDTYRGNLNQPQHF. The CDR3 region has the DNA TGTGCCAGTAGTGACACCTACAGGGGGAACCTCAATCAGCCCCAGCATTTT.

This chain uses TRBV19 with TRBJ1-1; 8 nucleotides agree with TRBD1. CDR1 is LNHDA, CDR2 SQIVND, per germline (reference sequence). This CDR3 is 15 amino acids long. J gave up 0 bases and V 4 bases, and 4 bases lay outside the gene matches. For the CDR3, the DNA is TGTGCCAGTAGTACCCGACAGGGGATGAACACTGAAGCTTTCTTT. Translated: CASSTRQGMNTEAFF.

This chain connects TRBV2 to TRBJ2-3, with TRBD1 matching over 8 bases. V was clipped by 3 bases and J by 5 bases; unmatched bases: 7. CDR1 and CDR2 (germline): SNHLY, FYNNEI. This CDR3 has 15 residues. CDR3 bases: TGTGCCAGCAGTGAGAGGCAGGGGGCGATAGATACGCAGTATTTT. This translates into CASSERQGAIDTQYF.

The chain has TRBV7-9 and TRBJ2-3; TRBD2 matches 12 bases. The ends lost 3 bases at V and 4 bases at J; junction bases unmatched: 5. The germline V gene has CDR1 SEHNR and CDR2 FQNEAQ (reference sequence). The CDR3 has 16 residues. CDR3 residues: CASSLRTSGAADTQYF. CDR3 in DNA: TGTGCCAGCAGCTTGCGGACTAGCGGGGCGGCAGATACGCAGTATTTT.

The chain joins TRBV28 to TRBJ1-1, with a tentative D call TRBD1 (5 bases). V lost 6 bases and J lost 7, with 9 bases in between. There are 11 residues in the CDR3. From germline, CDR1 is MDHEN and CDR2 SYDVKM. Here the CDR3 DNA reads TGTGCCAGCAGAAAAACAGGTGAAGCTTTCTTT. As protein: CASRKTGEAFF.

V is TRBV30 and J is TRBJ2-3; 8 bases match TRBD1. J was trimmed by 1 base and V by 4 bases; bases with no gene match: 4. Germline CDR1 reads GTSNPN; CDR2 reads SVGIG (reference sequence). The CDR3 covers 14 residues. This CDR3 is CAWTPTGGTDTQYF. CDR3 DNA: TGTGCCTGGACCCCGACAGGGGGCACAGATACGCAGTATTTT.

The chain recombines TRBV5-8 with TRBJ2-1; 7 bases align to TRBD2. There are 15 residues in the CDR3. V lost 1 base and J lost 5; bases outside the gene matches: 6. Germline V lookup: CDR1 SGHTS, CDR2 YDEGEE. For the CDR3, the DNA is TGTGCCAGCAGCTTGTGGGGGGGTCGGGACAATGAGCAGTTCTTC. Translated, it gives CASSLWGGRDNEQFF.

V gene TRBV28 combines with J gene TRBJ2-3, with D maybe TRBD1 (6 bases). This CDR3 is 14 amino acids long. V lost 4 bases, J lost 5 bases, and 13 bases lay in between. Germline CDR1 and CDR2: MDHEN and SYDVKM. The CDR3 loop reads CASSSRTAGDTQYF. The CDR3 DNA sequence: TGTGCCAGCAGTTCCCGGACAGCTGGAGATACGCAGTATTTT. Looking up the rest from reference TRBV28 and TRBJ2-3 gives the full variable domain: DVKVTQSSRYLVKRTGEKVFLECVQDMDHENMFWYRQDPGLGLRLIYFSYDVKMKEKGDIPEGYSVSREKKERFSLILESASTNQTSMYLCASSSRTAGDTQYFGPGTRLTVL.

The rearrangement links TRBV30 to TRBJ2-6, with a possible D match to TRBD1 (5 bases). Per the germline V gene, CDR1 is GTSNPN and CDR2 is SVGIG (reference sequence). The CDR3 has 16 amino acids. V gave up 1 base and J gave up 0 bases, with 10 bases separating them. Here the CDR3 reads CAWSGGFLSGANVLTF. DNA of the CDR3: TGTGCCTGGAGTGGGGGCTTCCTCTCTGGGGCCAACGTCCTGACTTTC.

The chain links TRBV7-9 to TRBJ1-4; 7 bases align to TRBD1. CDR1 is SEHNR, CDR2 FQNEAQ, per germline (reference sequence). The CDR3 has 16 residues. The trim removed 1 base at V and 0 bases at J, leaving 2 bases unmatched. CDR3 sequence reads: CASSLGQGATNEKLFF. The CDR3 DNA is TGTGCCAGCAGCTTAGGGCAGGGGGCAACTAATGAAAAACTGTTTTTT.

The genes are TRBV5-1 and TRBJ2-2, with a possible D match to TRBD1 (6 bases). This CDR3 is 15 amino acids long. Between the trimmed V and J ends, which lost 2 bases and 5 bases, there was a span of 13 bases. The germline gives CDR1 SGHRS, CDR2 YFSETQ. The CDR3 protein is CASSFAGGETGELFF. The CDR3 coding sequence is TGCGCCAGCAGCTTTGCTGGGGGCGAAACCGGGGAGCTGTTTTTT.

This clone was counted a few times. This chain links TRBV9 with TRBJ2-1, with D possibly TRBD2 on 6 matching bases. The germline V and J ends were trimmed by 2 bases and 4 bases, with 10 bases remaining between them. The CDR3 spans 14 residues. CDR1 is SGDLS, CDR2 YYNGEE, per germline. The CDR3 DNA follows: TGTGCCAGCAGCGTCTCGGCGGGGTACAATGAGCAGTTCTTC. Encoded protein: CASSVSAGYNEQFF.

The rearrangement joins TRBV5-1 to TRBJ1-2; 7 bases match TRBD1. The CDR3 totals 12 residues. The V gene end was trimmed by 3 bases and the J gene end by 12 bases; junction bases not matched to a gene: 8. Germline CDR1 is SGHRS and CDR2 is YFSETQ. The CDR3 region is CASSYGQDGHTF. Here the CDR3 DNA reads TGCGCCAGCAGCTACGGACAGGACGGCCACACCTTC.

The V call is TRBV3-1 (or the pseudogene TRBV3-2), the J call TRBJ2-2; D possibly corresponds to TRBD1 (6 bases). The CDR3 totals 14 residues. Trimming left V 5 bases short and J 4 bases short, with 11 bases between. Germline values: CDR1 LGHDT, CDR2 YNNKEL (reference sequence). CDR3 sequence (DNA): TGTGCCAGCAGCGATGGACAGACCACCGGGGAGCTGTTTTTT. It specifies CASSDGQTTGELFF.